One sample yielded the 18 T cell receptor beta chains listed below, sequenced in a study of T cell responses to AZD1222 COVID-19 vaccine. Data came from immunoSEQ multiplex PCR; TCRdb stores just in-frame clones and leaves some out. Of more than 90,000 clones in the sample, about 88% are singletons; the top ten hold about 15%. Sequenced material: peripheral blood, taken on day 0 of AZD1222 vaccination. These receptors were obtained from an adult in good health.

The chain joins TRBV19 to TRBJ1-1, with D unresolved. The CDR3 is 12 residues long. Trimming left V 3 bases short and J 8 bases short, with 10 bases between. Germline loops: CDR1 LNHDA, CDR2 SQIVND (reference sequence). This CDR3 reads CASSITEREAFF. DNA for the CDR3: TGTGCCAGTAGTATTACCGAGAGGGAAGCTTTCTTT. Supplemented by reference TRBV19 and TRBJ1-1, the full variable domain reads DGGITQSPKYLFRKEGQNVTLSCEQNLNHDAMYWYRQDPGQGLRLIYYSQIVNDFQKGDIAEGYSVSREKKESFPLTVTSAQKNPTAFYLCASSITEREAFFGQGTRLTVV.

This chain links TRBV6-1 with TRBJ2-5, with D perhaps TRBD1 (6 bases). The length of the CDR3 is 15 residues. Looked up from germline, CDR1 is MNHNS and CDR2 is SASEGT. V was trimmed by 3 bases and J by 5 bases, leaving 16 bases between them. The CDR3 protein is CASSESTGRFETQYF. DNA for the CDR3: TGTGCCAGCAGTGAGAGTACAGGGCGTTTTGAGACCCAGTACTTC.

V and J are TRBV11-2 and TRBJ2-5; 11 bases align to TRBD2. J lost 4 bases, V lost 3 bases, and 1 base had no gene match. CDR1 and CDR2 (germline): SGHAT, FQNNGV. The CDR3 runs to 14 residues. CDR3 in DNA: TGTGCCAGCAGCTTTAGCGGGAGGGGAGAGACCCAGTACTTC. This gives the protein CASSFSGRGETQYF.

This chain connects TRBV12-5 to TRBJ1-5, with TRBD1 as a possible D gene (6 bases). Germline CDR1 LGHNT, CDR2 FRNRAP. This CDR3 contains 15 residues. Trimming removed 7 bases from V and 1 base from J, with 14 bases in between. The CDR3 reads CASDPQGLSNQPQHF. The CDR3 region has the DNA TGTGCTAGTGATCCTCAGGGGTTGAGCAATCAGCCCCAGCATTTT.

V gene TRBV10-1 combines with J gene TRBJ2-5; a possible D gene is TRBD2 (5 bases). V was shortened by 0 bases and J by 4 bases, with 9 bases between the two germline ends. Germline lookup yields CDR1 WNHNN and CDR2 SYGVQD (reference sequence). This CDR3 spans 14 amino acids. The CDR3 spells CASSESGDGETQYF. CDR3 nucleotides: TGCGCCAGCAGTGAGTCCGGGGATGGAGAGACCCAGTACTTC.

The chain combines TRBV7-9 with TRBJ2-7; TRBD2 matches 8 bases. CDR1 and CDR2 from the germline V gene are SEHNR and FQNEAQ (reference sequence). The length of the CDR3 is 15 residues. Trimming at V came to 3 bases and at J to 0 bases, leaving 4 bases not matched to a gene. The CDR3 DNA reads TGTGCCAGCAGCTTTGCGGGGGGCATCTCCTACGAGCAGTACTTC. Its translation is CASSFAGGISYEQYF.

The chain carries TRBV5-1 and TRBJ2-3; possibly TRBD1 for D (7 bases). The CDR3 runs 15 residues. Germline V gene data show CDR1 as SGHRS and CDR2 as YFSETQ. Trimming removed 4 bases from V and 4 bases from J, with 16 bases in between. The CDR3 nucleotides are TGCGCCAGCAGCCAGAGACAGGGCGGGGCAGATACGCAGTATTTT. This codes for CASSQRQGGADTQYF.

The chain recombines TRBV27 with TRBJ2-2; D uncertain. Trimming left V 3 bases short and J 6 bases short, with 2 bases between. CDR1 and CDR2 from the germline V gene are MNHEY and SMNVEV (reference sequence). The CDR3 loop spans 11 amino acids. CDR3 region: CASSFPGELFF. DNA of the CDR3: TGTGCCAGCAGTTTCCCCGGGGAGCTGTTTTTT.

This clone was recorded only once. The CDR3 DNA reads as TGTGCCAGCAGTCCTTCGGGATGGAGGGAGACCCAGTACTTC. Its protein product is CASSPSGWRETQYF. This chain joins TRBV6-5 and TRBJ2-5, with D possibly being TRBD2 (5 bases). The CDR3 is 14 residues long. V lost 5 bases, J lost 5 bases, and 15 bases lay in between. Germline-derived CDR1 and CDR2 are MNHEY and SVGAGI.

CDR3 sequence (DNA): TGTGCCAGCAGCAACACGGGGAGCAATCAGCCCCAGCATTTT. Protein product: CASSNTGSNQPQHF. This chain uses TRBV7-9 with TRBJ1-5; D unclear. Germline values: CDR1 SEHNR, CDR2 FQNEAQ (reference sequence). Trimming removed 5 bases from V and 1 base from J, with 9 bases in between. CDR3 length equals 14 residues.

V and J are TRBV10-3 and TRBJ1-3; weak D call: TRBD1 (5 bases). Germline V gene lookup returns CDR1 ENHRY and CDR2 SYGVKD. The CDR3 contains 14 residues. Trimming took 5 bases from V and 0 from J, leaving 8 bases between them. This CDR3 is CAISSRDSGNTIYF. In nucleotides, the CDR3 is TGTGCCATCAGTTCCAGGGACTCTGGAAACACCATATATTTT.

The V and J genes are TRBV19 and TRBJ1-5, with D possibly TRBD1 on 5 matching bases. Germline CDR1 is LNHDA and CDR2 is SQIVND (reference sequence). This CDR3 region has 13 residues. V lost 2 bases and J lost 7, with 9 bases in between. The CDR3 region has the DNA TGTGCCAGTAGTATATCTTGGGACCAGCCCCAGCATTTT. As protein: CASSISWDQPQHF. Based on the CDR3 plus reference TRBV19 and TRBJ1-5, the full variable domain is DGGITQSPKYLFRKEGQNVTLSCEQNLNHDAMYWYRQDPGQGLRLIYYSQIVNDFQKGDIAEGYSVSREKKESFPLTVTSAQKNPTAFYLCASSISWDQPQHFGDGTRLSIL.

The rearrangement uses TRBV10-2 and TRBJ1-5; 8 bases are a match to TRBD1. CDR3 length equals 17 residues. Germline loops: CDR1 WSHSY, CDR2 SAAADI. V was pared by 6 bases and J by 7 bases, with 17 bases of the junction left unmatched. CDR3 sequence: CASSGGGTGRSGQPQHF. The CDR3 DNA sequence: TGCGCCAGCAGCGGAGGGGGGACAGGTCGGTCGGGGCAGCCCCAGCATTTT.

In this sample, this clone turned up a few times. The chain links TRBV28 to TRBJ2-3; 13 bases match TRBD2. This CDR3 has 16 amino acids. The junction had 5 bases not matched to a gene; V was cut back by 6 bases and J by 2 bases. In germline, CDR1 is MDHEN, CDR2 SYDVKM. In nucleotides, the CDR3 is TGTGCCAGCAGCATCACTAGCGGGAGGGCCACAGATACGCAGTATTTT. It codes for CASSITSGRATDTQYF.

The J gene is TRBJ2-2, the V gene TRBV6-4; a possible D gene is TRBD1 (6 bases). Looked up from germline, CDR1 is MRHNA and CDR2 is SNTAGT. The ends were cut back, 3 bases at V and 0 bases at J, with 11 bases in the middle. The CDR3 runs to 16 residues. The CDR3 protein is CASSEQGGTNTGELFF. The CDR3 DNA reads as TGTGCCAGCAGTGAACAGGGCGGAACGAACACCGGGGAGCTGTTTTTT.

The chain couples TRBV7-2 to TRBJ2-5; D is uncertain. Germline CDR1 is SGHTA and CDR2 is FQGNSA. The CDR3 is 13 residues long. V was shortened by 6 bases and J by 0 bases, with 8 bases between the two germline ends. The CDR3 DNA is TGTGCCAGCAGTACCATGTACCAAGAGACCCAGTACTTC. Its protein product is CASSTMYQETQYF.

The rearrangement links TRBV4-2 to TRBJ2-7, with D possibly being TRBD1 (5 bases). Germline V CDR1 and CDR2: LGHNA, YNFKEQ. Between the trimmed V and J ends, which lost 1 base and 4 bases, there was a span of 14 bases. The CDR3 totals 15 residues. Here the CDR3 DNA reads TGTGCCAGCAGCCAAGTAGACAGAGCCTTGTACGAGCAGTACTTC. Its translation is CASSQVDRALYEQYF.

This clone is a singleton in its sample. The V gene is TRBV3-1 (or the pseudogene TRBV3-2), the J gene TRBJ2-7, with 8 bases aligning to TRBD2. The germline V gene encodes CDR1 LGHDT and CDR2 YNNKEL (reference sequence). The ends lost 1 base at V and 5 bases at J; junction bases unmatched: 7. This CDR3 is 15 amino acids long. Here the CDR3 DNA reads TGTGCCAGCAGCCAAGTGAGCGGGAGCCTCAACGAGCAGTACTTC. Its protein product is CASSQVSGSLNEQYF.